This TCR beta chain stems from a study of blood T cell repertoires in COVID-19 (dated by TCRdb to between 2020 and 2021). About the investigation overall: Samples from collaborators originated in the United States, Italy and Spain and spanned both the acute and convalescent phases of COVID-19. The material from the prospective study consisted of cDNA or gDNA derived from T cells, B-cell-depleted T cells, or PBMCs. The dataset comprised deeply sampled blood TCRbeta repertoires from subjects exposed to, actively infected with, or recovered from COVID-19. The repertoires were released in a freely available public database intended as a resource for research on the immune response to SARS-CoV-2. The samples were drawn from two sources: the first 160 participants of the ongoing ImmuneRACE study, and fewer than 1,500 subjects contributed by 6 global collaborators. Nearly every sample came with metadata listing a de-identified subject ID, COVID-19 status, age in years and sex. HLA class I and class II types, where available, came from metadata supplied by the sample provider rather than from assay-based typing.

TCRbeta CDR3 regions were amplified from genomic DNA using the immunoSEQ Assay, a bias-controlled multiplex PCR. On the study's bioinformatics: Nucleated cell counts per sample were estimated from amplification of reference gene primers within the assay. Sequence reads were collapsed and filtered to measure the absolute abundance of every unique TCRbeta CDR3 rearrangement. For each sample, productive Simpson clonality was calculated by taking the square root of Simpson's diversity index across productive rearrangements. Sourced from immuneACCESS, this table was stored by TCRdb with only in-frame sequences that have V and J called. A share of the clones is absent; for the studies checked, an unresolved V gene accounts for under half, and the remainder has no known explanation. V and J calls and clone size are given by that table; D and trimming were obtained from the DNA. This sample comprises roughly 150,000 clones, more than 80% of them detected only once. Roughly 12% of the sample lies in the top ten.

At one collaborating source in Seattle, patients were enrolled during active infection and were followed longitudinally through the course of disease. Collaborating institutions collected whole blood in K2EDTA tubes following their own protocols. For TCRbeta analysis, collaborators shipped samples in one of three forms: frozen whole blood, isolated PBMCs, or DNA extracted from either of those sample types. There are a few counts of this clone. The antigen it binds to is not known. No much larger clone exists at a distance of one base, and base qualities are not known. The study at large found these results: The quantity of clinical and demographic metadata differed by source and by participant and was supplied without curation.

V drops 6 bases and J drops 2 bases, leaving 11 bases in between. The CDR3 spans 14 residues, from the cysteine through the phenylalanine. Only the CDR3 DNA stays, 42 bases, in frame from base 1. Based on the germline V gene, the CDR1 and CDR2 sequences are SGHTA and FQGNSA. The TCR was taken from a man between 18 and 35 years old with COVID-19, enrolled during active disease. Sequenced sample: peripheral blood. This chain is built from TRBV7-2 and TRBJ1-5, with TRBD1 as a weak D call on 5 bases. The nucleotides read TGTGCCAGCAGTAAGTCGGGGGGCAATCAGCCCCAGCATTTT. This is translated as CASSKSGGNQPQHF.